Sequencing of this T cell receptor (beta chain) was carried out in a study of shared clonotypes between healthy human individuals. Whole-study findings and limits: Rarefaction showed that sequencing of sorted subsets was incomplete (despite large depth). Memory subsets generally showed lower estimated richness than naive subsets.

CDR1 SGHTA and CDR2 FQGNSA come from the germline V gene. The V end was cut by 5 bases, the J end by 6 bases, with 10 bases between. There are 12 residues in the CDR3. This clone was counted between two and nine times. Its antigen remains unknown. The study drew its donors from healthy HIV-negative adults without recent acute infections or vaccinations. Investigators divided CD4+ cells into CD45RA+ naive and CD45RA-negative memory subsets. Clones were sequenced by immunoSEQ multiplex PCR, and TCRdb holds only the in-frame ones, with some missing. The sample consists of some 2.1 million clones, roughly 96% of them appearing once.

Material for sequencing was naive CD4+ T cells sorted from blood. Subset defined: CD45RA+ positively selected. The receptor comes from a man between 18 and 35 years old in good health. The chain carries TRBV7-2 and TRBJ1-2; D remains ambiguous. This CDR3 reads CASSLRSHGYTF. CDR3 DNA: TGTGCCAGCAGCCTGCGGTCACATGGCTACACCTTC. The full variable domain, in which reference TRBV7-2 and TRBJ1-2 provide the parts outside the CDR3, is GAGVSQSPSNKVTEKGKDVELRCDPISGHTALYWYRQSLGQGLEFLIYFQGNSAPDKSGLPSDRFSAERTGGSVSTLTIQRTQQEDSAVYLCASSLRSHGYTFGSGTRLTVV.